This T cell receptor (beta chain) was sequenced for a study of blood T cell repertoires in COVID-19. The wider study: Samples came from the United States, Italy and Spain, spanning acute and convalescent COVID-19.

Sequenced by immunoSEQ multiplex PCR; TCRdb stores in-frame clones only, minus some. The sample includes a few hundred thousand clones, nearly 90% seen only once; the top ten take 1%. CDR1 MNHEY and CDR2 SMNVEV come from the germline V gene (reference sequence). V was cut by 0 bases and J by 5 bases, with 25 bases left in between. CDR3 size: 19 residues. Recruits, aged about 18 to 89 years, lived in 24 US areas. The chain uses TRBV27 and TRBJ2-5; possibly TRBD1 for D (6 bases). The specimen sequenced was PBMCs or T cells enriched from blood (not recorded which). This receptor was obtained from a woman in her twenties or thirties who had recovered from COVID-19. CDR3 nucleotide sequence: TGTGCCAGCAGTTTATCGTCGGGGCAGGGGCGACCACTCCGGGAGACCCAGTACTTC. The encoded protein is CASSLSSGQGRPLRETQYF.